This T cell receptor beta chain was retrieved from a study of CD8+ T cells in alopecia areata. Study conclusions and caveats: Elevated clonality characterized lesional scalp relative to normal scalp, particularly in alopecia totalis/universalis.

Treatment indicated: oral pan-JAK inhibitor, 5-10 mg twice daily. Lesional scalp punch biopsies and peripheral blood came from alopecia areata patients. Starting from PBMCs, sorting isolated CD4+ and CD8+ T cells. There are a few counts of this clone. The target antigen is unknown. Extracted from the samples, RNA was reverse transcribed into cDNA to serve as the sequencing template. Method: immunoSEQ multiplex PCR; TCRdb's copy keeps in-frame clones and lacks some. The sample carries about 70,000 clones, 29% recorded once. Germline CDR1 SEHNR, CDR2 FQNEAQ (reference sequence). The CDR3 has 14 residues. Trimming took off 6 bases at V and 4 bases at J, with 14 bases between the two ends.

The V gene is TRBV7-9, the J gene TRBJ2-3; D assignment may be TRBD1 or TRBD2 (5 bases each). This specimen consisted of CD8+ T cells sorted from blood, obtained at week 4, from a patient treated with tofacitinib. The receptor's source is a human donor with alopecia areata. CDR3 nucleotide sequence: TGTGCCAGCAGGGGACCCCCGGCCCCAGATACGCAGTATTTT. This codes for CASRGPPAPDTQYF.